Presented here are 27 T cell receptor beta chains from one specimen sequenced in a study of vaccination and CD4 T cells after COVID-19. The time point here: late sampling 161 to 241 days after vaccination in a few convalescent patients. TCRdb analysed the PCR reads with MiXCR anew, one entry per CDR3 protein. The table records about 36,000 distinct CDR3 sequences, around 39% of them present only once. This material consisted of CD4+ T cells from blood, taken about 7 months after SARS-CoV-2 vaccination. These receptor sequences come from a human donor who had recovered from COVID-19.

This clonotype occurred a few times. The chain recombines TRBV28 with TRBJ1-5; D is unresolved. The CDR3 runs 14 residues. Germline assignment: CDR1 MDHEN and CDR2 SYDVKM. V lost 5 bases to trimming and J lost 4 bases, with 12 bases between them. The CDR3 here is CASSPLIGNQPQHF. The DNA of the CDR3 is TGTGCCAGCAGTCCGCTGATCGGGAATCAGCCCCAGCATTTT.

The CDR3 DNA reads as TGTGCCAGCAGCTTCGGACGAGACCATGAAGCTTTCTTT. It encodes CASSFGRDHEAFF. The chain couples TRBV21-1 to TRBJ1-1. TRBV21-1 is a pseudogene. This CDR3 has 13 amino acids.

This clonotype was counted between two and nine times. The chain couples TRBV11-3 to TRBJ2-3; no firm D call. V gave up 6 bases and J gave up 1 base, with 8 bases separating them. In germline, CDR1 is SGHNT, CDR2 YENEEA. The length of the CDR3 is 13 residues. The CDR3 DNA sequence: TGTGCCAGCAGTCCTCACGGCACAGATACGCAGTATTTT. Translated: CASSPHGTDTQYF.

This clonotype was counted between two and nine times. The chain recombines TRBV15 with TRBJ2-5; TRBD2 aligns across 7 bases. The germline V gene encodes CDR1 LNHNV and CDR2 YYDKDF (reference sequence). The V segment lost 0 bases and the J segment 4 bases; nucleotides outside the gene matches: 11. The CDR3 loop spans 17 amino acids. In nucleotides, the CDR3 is TGTGCCACCAGCAGAGATCCCCCGGCGGGAGCGTCAGAGACCCAGTACTTC. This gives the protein CATSRDPPAGASETQYF.

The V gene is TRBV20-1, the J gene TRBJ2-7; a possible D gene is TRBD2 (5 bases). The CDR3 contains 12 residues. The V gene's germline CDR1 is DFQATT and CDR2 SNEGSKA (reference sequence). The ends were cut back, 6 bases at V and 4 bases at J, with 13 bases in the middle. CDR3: CSAVGLQYEQYF. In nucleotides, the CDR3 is TGCAGTGCCGTCGGACTCCAGTACGAGCAGTACTTC.

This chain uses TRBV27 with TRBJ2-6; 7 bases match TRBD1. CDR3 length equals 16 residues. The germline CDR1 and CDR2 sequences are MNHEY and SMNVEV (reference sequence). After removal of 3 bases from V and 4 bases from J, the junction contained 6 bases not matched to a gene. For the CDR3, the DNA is TGTGCCAGCAGTTTGACAGGGTGGACCGGGGCCAACGTCCTGACTTTC. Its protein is CASSLTGWTGANVLTF. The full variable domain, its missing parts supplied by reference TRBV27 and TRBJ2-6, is EAQVTQNPRYLITVTGKKLTVTCSQNMNHEYMSWYRQDPGLGLRQIYYSMNVEVTDKGDVPEGYKVSRKEKRNFPLILESPSPNQTSLYFCASSLTGWTGANVLTFGAGSRLTVL.

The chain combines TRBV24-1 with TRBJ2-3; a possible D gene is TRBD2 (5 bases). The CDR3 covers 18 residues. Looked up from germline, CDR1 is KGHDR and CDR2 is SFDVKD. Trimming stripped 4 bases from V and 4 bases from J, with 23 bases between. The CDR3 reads CATSDGRGRTVGADTQYF. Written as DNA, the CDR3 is TGTGCCACCAGTGACGGACGGGGTCGTACGGTGGGTGCAGATACGCAGTATTTT.

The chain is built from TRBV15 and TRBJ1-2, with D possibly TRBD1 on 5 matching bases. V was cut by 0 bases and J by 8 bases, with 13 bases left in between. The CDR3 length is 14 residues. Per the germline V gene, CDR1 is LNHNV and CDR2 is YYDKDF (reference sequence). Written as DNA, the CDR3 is TGTGCCACCAGCAGAGATCAAGGGGAAGGCGGCTACACCTTC. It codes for CATSRDQGEGGYTF. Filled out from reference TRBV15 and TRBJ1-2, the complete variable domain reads DAMVIQNPRYQVTQFGKPVTLSCSQTLNHNVMYWYQQKSSQAPKLLFHYYDKDFNNEADTPDNFQSRRPNTSFCFLDIRSPGLGDTAMYLCATSRDQGEGGYTFGSGTRLTVV.

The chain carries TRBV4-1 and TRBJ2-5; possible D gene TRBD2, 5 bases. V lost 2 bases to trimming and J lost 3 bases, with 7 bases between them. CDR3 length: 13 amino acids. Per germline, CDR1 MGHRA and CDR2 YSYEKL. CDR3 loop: CASSQMREETQYF. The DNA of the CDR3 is TGCGCCAGCAGCCAAATGAGGGAAGAGACCCAGTACTTC.

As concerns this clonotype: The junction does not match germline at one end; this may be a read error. The CDR3 region is CASSLEAGPHEQCF. The CDR3 region has the DNA TGTGCCAGCAGCTTAGAGGCAGGGCCCCACGAGCAGTGCTTC. This chain connects TRBV7-2 to TRBJ2-7; the D gene is possibly TRBD1 (5 bases). In germline, CDR1 is SGHTA, CDR2 FQGNSA. The CDR3 has 14 residues.

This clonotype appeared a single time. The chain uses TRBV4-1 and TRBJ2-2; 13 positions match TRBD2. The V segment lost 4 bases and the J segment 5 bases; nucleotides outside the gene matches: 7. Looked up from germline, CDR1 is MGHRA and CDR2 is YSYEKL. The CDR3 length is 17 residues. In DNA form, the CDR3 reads TGCGCCAGCAGCCCCACTAGCGGGAGGGCCGGGACCGGGGAGCTGTTTTTT. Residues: CASSPTSGRAGTGELFF.

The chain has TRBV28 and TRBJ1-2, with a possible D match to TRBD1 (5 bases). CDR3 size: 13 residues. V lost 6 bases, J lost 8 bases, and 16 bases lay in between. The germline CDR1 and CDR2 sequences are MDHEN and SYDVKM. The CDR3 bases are TGTGCCAGCAGAGACGGTCAGGGAGAAGGCTACACCTTC. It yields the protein CASRDGQGEGYTF.

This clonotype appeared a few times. CDR3 nucleotides: TGTGCCAGCAGTTACGTATGGGGGGGGAGCAATCAGCCCCAGCATTTT. This gives the protein CASSYVWGGSNQPQHF. The chain couples TRBV6-2 or TRBV6-3 to TRBJ1-5, with D perhaps TRBD1 (5 bases). Germline V gene data show CDR1 as MNHEY and CDR2 as SVGEGT. The CDR3 extends over 16 amino acids. The V end lost 2 bases, the J end lost 1 base, and 12 bases lay between the germline ends.

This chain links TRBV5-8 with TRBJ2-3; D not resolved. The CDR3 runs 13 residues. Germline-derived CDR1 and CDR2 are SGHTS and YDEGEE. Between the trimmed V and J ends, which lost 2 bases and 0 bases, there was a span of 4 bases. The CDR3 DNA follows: TGTGCCAGCAGCTTAGTTAGCACAGATACGCAGTATTTT. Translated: CASSLVSTDTQYF.

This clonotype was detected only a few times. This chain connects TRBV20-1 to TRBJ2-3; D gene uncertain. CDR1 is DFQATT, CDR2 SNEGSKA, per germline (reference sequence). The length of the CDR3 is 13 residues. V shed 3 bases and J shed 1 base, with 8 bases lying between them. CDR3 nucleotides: TGCAGTGCTAGTCTACACGGCACAGATACGCAGTATTTT. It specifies CSASLHGTDTQYF.

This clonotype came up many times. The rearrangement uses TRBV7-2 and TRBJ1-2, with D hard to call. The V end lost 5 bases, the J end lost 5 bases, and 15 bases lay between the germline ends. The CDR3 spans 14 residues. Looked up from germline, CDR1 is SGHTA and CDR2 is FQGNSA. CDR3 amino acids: CASSPGPAEYGYTF. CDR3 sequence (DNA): TGTGCCAGCAGCCCGGGCCCCGCCGAATATGGCTACACCTTC.

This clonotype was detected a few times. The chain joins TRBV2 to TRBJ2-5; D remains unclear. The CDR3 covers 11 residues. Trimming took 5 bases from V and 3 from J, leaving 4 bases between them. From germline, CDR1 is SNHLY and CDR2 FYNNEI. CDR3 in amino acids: CASSRKETQYF. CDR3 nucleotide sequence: TGTGCCAGCAGTCGGAAAGAGACCCAGTACTTC.

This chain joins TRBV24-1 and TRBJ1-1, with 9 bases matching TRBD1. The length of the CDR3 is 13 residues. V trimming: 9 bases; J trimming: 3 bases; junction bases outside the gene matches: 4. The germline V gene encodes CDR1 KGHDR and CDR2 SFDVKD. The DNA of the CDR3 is TGTGCCACCGTCGGGGACAGGGACACTGAAGCTTTCTTT. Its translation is CATVGDRDTEAFF.

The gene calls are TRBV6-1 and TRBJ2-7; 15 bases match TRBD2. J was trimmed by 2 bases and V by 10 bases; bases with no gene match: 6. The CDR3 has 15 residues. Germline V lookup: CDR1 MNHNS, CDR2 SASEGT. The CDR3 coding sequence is TGTGCCACCCGTGGGACTAGCGGGAGGCCCTACGAGCAGTACTTC. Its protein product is CATRGTSGRPYEQYF.

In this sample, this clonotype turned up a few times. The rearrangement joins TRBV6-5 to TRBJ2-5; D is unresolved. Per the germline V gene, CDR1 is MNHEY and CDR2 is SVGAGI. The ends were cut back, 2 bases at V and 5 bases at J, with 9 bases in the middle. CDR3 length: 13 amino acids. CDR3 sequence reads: CASSYAYGETQYF. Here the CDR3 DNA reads TGTGCCAGCAGTTACGCCTATGGGGAGACCCAGTACTTC.

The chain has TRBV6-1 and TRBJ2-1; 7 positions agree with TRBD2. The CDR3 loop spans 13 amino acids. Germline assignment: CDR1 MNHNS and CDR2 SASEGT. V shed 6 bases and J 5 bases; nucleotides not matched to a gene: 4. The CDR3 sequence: CASSPGGNNEQFF. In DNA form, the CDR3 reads TGTGCCAGCAGCCCCGGGGGGAACAATGAGCAGTTCTTC.

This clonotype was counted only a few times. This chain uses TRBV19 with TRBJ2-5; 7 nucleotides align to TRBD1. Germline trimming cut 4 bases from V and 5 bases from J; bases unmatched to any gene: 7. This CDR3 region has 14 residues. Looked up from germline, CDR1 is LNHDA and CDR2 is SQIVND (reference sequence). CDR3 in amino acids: CASSNEGAIETQYF. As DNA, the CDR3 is TGTGCCAGTAGTAATGAGGGGGCGATCGAGACCCAGTACTTC.

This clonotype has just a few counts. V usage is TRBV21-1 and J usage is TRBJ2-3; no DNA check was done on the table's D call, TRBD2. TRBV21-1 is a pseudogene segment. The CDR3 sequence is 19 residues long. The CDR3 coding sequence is TGTGCCAGCAGCGATAAGATAACCGGGACTAGCGTGAATCTAGATACGCAGTATTTT. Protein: CASSDKITGTSVNLDTQYF.

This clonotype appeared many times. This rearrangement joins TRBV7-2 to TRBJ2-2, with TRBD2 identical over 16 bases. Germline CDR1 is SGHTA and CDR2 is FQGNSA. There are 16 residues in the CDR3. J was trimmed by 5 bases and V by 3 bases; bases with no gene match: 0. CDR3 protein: CASSLGLAGGTGELFF. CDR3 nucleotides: TGTGCCAGCAGCTTGGGACTAGCGGGAGGGACCGGGGAGCTGTTTTTT.

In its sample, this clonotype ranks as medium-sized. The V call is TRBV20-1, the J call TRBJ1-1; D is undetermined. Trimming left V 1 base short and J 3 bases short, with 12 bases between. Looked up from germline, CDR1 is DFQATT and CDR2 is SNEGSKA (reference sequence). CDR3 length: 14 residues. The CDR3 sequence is CSARVRRGDTEAFF. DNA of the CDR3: TGCAGTGCTAGAGTGCGTCGGGGTGACACTGAAGCTTTCTTT.

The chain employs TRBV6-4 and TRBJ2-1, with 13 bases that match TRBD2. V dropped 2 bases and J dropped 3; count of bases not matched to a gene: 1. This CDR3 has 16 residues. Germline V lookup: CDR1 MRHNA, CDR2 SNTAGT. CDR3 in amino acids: CASSDGTSGDYNEQFF. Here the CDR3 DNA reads TGTGCCAGCAGTGACGGGACTAGCGGGGACTACAATGAGCAGTTCTTC.

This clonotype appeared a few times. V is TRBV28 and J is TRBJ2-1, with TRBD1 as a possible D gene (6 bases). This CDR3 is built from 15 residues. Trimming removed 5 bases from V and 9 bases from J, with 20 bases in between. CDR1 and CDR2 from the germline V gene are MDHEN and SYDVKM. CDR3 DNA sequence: TGTGCCAGCAGTCCAGGACAGTCATCTACCAGTGAGCAGTTCTTC. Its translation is CASSPGQSSTSEQFF.